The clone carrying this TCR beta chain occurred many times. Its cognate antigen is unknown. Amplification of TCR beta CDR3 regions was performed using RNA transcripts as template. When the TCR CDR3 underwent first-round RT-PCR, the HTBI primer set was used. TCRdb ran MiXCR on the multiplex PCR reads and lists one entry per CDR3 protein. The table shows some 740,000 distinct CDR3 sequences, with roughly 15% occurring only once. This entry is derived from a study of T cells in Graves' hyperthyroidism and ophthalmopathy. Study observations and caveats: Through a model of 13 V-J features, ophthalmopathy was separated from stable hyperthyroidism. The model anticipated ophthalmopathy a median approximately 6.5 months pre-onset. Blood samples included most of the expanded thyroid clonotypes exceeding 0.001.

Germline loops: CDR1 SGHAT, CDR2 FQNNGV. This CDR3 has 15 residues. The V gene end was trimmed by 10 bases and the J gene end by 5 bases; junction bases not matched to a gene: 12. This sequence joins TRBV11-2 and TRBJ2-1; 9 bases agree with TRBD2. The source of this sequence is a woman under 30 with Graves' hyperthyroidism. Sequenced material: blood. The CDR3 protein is CATPATKREDNEQFF. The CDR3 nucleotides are TGTGCCACCCCCGCGACTAAGCGGGAGGACAATGAGCAGTTCTTC.